This is a list of T cell receptor beta chains from one sample in a study of regulatory T cells in long-lasting Graves disease. Each CDR3 protein gets one entry after TCRdb re-called the multiplex PCR reads with MiXCR. The sample consists of 350,000 to 500,000 distinct CDR3 sequences, around 13% of them appearing once. These data also featured in a second study, about T cells in Graves' hyperthyroidism and ophthalmopathy.

The specimen was peripheral blood mononuclear cells (PBMCs), collected at new diagnosis, from a patient treated with antithyroid drugs. These receptors came from a woman between 50 and 59 years old with Graves disease. Both conserved end residues are part of each CDR3. Rows may omit the clone size; those that give it use once, few, many or a size class.

CDR3: CASSEALGQGWNYEQYF
size: many
J: TRBJ2-7
V: TRBV2

CDR3: CAWRLAGAWETQYF
size: many
J: TRBJ2-5
V: TRBV30

CDR3: CASSLPFNGIGETQYF
size: many
J: TRBJ2-5
V: TRBV11-2

CDR3: CASSLLGGPGTEAFF
size: NA
J: TRBJ1-1
V: TRBV7-9

CDR3: CASRTGTSSSYEQYF
size: many
J: TRBJ2-7
V: TRBV6-1

CDR3: CASGARVGTYEQYF
size: NA
J: TRBJ2-7
V: TRBV7-2

CDR3: CASKRANSPLHF
size: NA
J: TRBJ1-6
V: TRBV28

CDR3: CSVEDGELPYNEQFF
size: few
J: TRBJ2-1
V: TRBV29-1

CDR3: CASSTGHSLGETQYF
size: many
J: TRBJ2-5
V: TRBV7-3

CDR3: CASSSLGSGGSSPLHF
size: many
J: TRBJ1-6
V: TRBV13

CDR3: CASSYQVDMDYGYTF
size: NA
J: TRBJ1-2
V: TRBV3-1

CDR3: CASSFYRDGEETQYF
size: NA
J: TRBJ2-5
V: TRBV28

CDR3: CASSLVANTGELFF
size: NA
J: TRBJ2-2
V: TRBV5-1

CDR3: CASSLFWGNTGWTIETQYF
size: many
J: TRBJ2-5
V: TRBV28

CDR3: CASSPRRSSPDWYGYTF
size: many
J: TRBJ1-2
V: TRBV18

CDR3: CSARADRVTRGGGYNEQFF
size: many
J: TRBJ2-1
V: TRBV20-1

CDR3: CATPNTGELFF
size: NA
J: TRBJ2-2
V: TRBV19

CDR3: CASRRNQETQYF
size: many
J: TRBJ2-5
V: TRBV27

CDR3: CANSLQKTQYF
size: NA
J: TRBJ2-5
V: TRBV7-9

CDR3: CASSTRGASADTQYF
size: many
J: TRBJ2-3
V: TRBV7-2

CDR3: CASSPTGHQETQYF
size: many
J: TRBJ2-5
V: TRBV9

CDR3: CASSPSGTGASYEQYF
size: few
J: TRBJ2-7
V: TRBV9

CDR3: CASSQDRVGGQPQHF
size: NA
J: TRBJ1-5
V: TRBV4-2

CDR3: CASSLVPAAPGNTIYF
size: NA
J: TRBJ1-3
V: TRBV5-1

CDR3: CASSPRAWGPEESPLHF
size: few
J: TRBJ1-6
V: TRBV13

CDR3: CASGRQGDTEAFF
size: many
J: TRBJ1-1
V: TRBV27

CDR3: CASSQDPGLPYEQYF
size: many
J: TRBJ2-7
V: TRBV3-1

CDR3: CASTGTGSRNTEAFF
size: many
J: TRBJ1-1
V: TRBV2

CDR3: CASSQEETASGTIYF
size: NA
J: TRBJ1-3
V: TRBV4-1

CDR3: CASSPRAGRAYNEQFF
size: many
J: TRBJ2-1
V: TRBV28

CDR3: CASMRRPTNEKLFF
size: few
J: TRBJ1-4
V: TRBV5-1

CDR3: CASSPPRWGTLNTEAFF
size: NA
J: TRBJ1-1
V: TRBV18

CDR3: CAWSWPKVGAFF
size: many
J: TRBJ1-1
V: TRBV30

CDR3: CASSSAGVTENEQFF
size: many
J: TRBJ2-1
V: TRBV5-1

CDR3: CASSEAGSSYEQYF
size: many
J: TRBJ2-7
V: TRBV2

CDR3: CASSAGTSTDTQYF
size: many
J: TRBJ2-3
V: TRBV9

CDR3: CASSKRAGPLNTEAFF
size: many
J: TRBJ1-1
V: TRBV12-3/TRBV12-4

CDR3: CASSEWPRGSGANVLTF
size: few
J: TRBJ2-6
V: TRBV25-1